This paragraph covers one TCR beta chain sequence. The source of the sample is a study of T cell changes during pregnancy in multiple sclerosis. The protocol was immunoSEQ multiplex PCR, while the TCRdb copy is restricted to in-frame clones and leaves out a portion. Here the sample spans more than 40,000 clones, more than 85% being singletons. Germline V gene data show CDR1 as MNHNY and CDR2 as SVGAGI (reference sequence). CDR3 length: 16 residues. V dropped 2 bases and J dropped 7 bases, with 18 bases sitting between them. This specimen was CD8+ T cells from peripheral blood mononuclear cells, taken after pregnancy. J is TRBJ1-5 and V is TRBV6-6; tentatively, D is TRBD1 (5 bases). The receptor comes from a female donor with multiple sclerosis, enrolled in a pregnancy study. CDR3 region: CASSYEIGAGDQPQHF. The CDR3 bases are TGTGCCAGCAGTTACGAGATCGGGGCGGGGGACCAGCCCCAGCATTTT.